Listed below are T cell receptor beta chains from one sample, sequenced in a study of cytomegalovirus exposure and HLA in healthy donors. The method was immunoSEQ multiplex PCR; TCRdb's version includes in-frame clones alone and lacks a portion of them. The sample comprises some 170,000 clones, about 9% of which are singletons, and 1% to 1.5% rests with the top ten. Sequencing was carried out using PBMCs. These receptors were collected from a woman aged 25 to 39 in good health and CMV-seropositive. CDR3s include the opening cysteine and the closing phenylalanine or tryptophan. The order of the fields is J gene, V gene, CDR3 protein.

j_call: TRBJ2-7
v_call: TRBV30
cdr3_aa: CAWSGGGSSYEQYF

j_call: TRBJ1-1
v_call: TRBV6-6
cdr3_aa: CASSPFRLTEALF

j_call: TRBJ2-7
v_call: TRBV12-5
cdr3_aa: CASGLRDEQYF

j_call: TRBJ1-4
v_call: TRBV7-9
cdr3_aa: CASSLGSGNEKLFF

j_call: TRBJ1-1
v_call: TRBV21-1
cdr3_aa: CASSKEGDDTEAFF

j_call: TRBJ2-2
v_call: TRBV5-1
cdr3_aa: CASGRLAGGNTGELFF

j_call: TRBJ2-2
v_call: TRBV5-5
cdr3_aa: CASSLVVLNTGELFF

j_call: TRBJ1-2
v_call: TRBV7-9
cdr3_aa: CASSLERGGNYGYTF

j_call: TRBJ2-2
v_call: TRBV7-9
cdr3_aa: CASSRGFNTGELFF

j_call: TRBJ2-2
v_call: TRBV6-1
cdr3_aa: CASRGDYSGELFF

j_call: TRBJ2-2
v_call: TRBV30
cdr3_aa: CAWSRLSDTGELFF

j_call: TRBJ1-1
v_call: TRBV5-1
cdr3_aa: CASSLGQMNTEAFF

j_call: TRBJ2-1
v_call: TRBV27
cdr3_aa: CASSLTARGSGEQFF

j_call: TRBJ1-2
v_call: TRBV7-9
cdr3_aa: CASSLASRTGYFYGYTF

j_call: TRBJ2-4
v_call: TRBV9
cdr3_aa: CASSGRTGEGNIQYF

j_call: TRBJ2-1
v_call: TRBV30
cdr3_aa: CAWSVGGLVDEQFF

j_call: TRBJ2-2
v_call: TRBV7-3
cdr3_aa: CASRPGTANTGELFF

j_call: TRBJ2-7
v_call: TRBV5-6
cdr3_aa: CASSLALYEQYF

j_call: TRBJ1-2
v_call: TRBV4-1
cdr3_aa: CASSQFTEGSGYTF

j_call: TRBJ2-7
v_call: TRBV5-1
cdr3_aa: CASSFGTSGLYSYEQYF

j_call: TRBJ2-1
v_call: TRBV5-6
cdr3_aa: CASSLGASSYNEQFF

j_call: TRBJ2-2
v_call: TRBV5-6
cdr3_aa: CASRTGSDNTGELFF

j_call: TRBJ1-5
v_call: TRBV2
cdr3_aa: CASNPPYQPQHF

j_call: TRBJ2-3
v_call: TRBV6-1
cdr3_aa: CASSTGGLVGQYF

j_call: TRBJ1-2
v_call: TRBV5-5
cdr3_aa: CASSLAAGHGYTF

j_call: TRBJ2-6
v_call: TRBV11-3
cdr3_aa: CASSPAGSGANVLTF

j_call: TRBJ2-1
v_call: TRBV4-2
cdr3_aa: CASSQESSATYNEQFF

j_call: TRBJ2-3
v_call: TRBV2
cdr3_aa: CASSEARNYPKQYF

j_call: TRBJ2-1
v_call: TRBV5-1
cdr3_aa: CASSRTGREDNEQFF

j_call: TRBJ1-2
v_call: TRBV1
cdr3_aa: CTSSQEGGTNYGYTF

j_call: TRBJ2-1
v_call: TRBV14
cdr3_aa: CASSQDFTSGRAYEQFF

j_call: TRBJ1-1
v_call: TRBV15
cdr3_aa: CATSRGHGQRPEAFF

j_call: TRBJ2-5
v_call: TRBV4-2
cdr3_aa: CASSQEVGTKETQYF

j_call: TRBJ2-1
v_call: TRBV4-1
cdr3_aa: CAGATNWRDNEQFF

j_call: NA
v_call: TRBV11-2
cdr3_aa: CASSPAGTGGYEQYF

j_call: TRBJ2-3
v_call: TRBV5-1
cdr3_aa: CASSSTNRGEAGTNTARQYF

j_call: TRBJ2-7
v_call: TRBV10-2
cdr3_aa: CASSITGTSGTEAEEQYF

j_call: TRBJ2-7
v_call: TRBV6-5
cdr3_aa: CASSRSGSGYEQYF

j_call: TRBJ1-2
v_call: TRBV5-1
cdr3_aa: CASSLVTGGSYGYTF

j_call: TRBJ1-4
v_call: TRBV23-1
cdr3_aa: CASSQSSYRQGIRTNEKLFF

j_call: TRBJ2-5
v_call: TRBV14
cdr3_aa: CASSQLRDWETQYF

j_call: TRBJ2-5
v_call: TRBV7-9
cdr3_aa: CASRPPPVERLQETQYF

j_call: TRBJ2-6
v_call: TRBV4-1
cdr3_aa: CASSQGPGPSGANVLTF

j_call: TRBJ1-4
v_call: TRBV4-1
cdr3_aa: CASSRSRQSGDEKLFF

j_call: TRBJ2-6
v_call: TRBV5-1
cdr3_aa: CASSSGGANVLTF

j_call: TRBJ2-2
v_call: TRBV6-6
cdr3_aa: CASSRVRGTGELFF

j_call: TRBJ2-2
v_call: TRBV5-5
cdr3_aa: CASKLDLLPTGELFF

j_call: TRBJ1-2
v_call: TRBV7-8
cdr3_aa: CASSLGGRQFYGYTF

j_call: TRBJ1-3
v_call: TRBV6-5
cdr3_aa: CASKSGFSGNTIYF

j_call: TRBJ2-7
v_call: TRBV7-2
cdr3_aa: CASSFTGKQYF

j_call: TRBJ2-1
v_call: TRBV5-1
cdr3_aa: CASSLGGAGGLNEQFF

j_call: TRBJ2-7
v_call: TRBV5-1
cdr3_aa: CASGPLPGQGSDEQYF

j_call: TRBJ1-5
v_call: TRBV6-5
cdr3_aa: CASSFTPDQPQHF

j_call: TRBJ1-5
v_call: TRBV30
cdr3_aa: CAWRGAGVNNQPQHF

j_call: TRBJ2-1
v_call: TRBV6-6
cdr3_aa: CASTEGGEQFF